Here is one T cell receptor beta chain with its context. A read error is possible here, since a much larger clone lies one base away. The final CDR3 position lacks the conserved phenylalanine or tryptophan, pointing to a likely read error. The CDR3 is made up of 14 amino acids. Trimming stripped 1 base from V and 6 bases from J, with 7 bases between. Germline values: CDR1 MNHEY, CDR2 SMNVEV (reference sequence). TCRdb re-called the 5' RACE reads with MiXCR, one entry per CDR3 protein. This table has under 35,000 distinct CDR3 sequences, roughly a quarter appearing once. Sequencing was performed on memory CD4+ T cells sorted from blood. Subset noted: memory CD4+ T cells, CD4+CD45RO+CD25-. The receptor's source is a female donor with breast cancer. The J gene is TRBJ1-6, the V gene TRBV27; TRBD1 is a possible D gene (5 bases). The chain's CDR3 is CASSLLGRNSPLHV. Here the CDR3 DNA reads TGTGCCAGCAGTTTATTGGGACGTAATTCACCCCTCCACGTT.